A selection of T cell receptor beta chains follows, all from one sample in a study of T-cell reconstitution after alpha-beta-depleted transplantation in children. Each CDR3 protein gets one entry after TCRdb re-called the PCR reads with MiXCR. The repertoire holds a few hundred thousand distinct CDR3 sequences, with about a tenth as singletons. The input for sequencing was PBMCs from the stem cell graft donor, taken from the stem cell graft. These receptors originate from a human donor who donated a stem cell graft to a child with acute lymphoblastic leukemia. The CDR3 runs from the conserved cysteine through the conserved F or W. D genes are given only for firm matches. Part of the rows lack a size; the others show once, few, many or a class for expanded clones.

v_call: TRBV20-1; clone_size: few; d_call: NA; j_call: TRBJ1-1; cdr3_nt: TGCAGTGCTAACAGGACCGGTGGAGAGAACACTGAAGCTTTCTTT; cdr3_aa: CSANRTGGENTEAFF
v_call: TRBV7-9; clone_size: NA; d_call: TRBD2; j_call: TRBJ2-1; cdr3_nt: TGTGCCAGCAGCTCCCCGGGGGCCGGGAGGGGTGAGCAGTTCTTC; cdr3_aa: CASSSPGAGRGEQFF
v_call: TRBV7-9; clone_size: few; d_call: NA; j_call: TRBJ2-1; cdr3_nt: TGTGCCAGCAGCTTAATAGGGCCAAACAATGAGCAGTTCTTC; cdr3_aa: CASSLIGPNNEQFF
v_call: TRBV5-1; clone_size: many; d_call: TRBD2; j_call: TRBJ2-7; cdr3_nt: TGCGCCAGCAGCACTGGGACTAGCGGACCCTACGAGCAGTACTTC; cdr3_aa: CASSTGTSGPYEQYF
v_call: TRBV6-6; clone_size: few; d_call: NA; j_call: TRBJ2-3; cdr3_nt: TGTGCCAGCGCCTCCGATACGCAGTATTTT; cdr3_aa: CASASDTQYF
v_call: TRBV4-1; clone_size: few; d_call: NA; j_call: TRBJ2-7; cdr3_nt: TGCGCCAGCAGCCAAGATGGCCACCCGGGGGAGCAGTACTTC; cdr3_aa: CASSQDGHPGEQYF
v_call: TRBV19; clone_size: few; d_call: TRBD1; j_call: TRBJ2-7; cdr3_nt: TGTGCCAGTAGCCGGACAGGGGGCGACTACGAGCAGTACTTC; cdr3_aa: CASSRTGGDYEQYF
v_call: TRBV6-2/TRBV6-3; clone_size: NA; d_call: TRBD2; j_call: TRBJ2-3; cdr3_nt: TGTGCCAGCAGATCCTCCCTTCTTCTAGCGGGAGTATCAGATACGCAGTATTTT; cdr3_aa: CASRSSLLLAGVSDTQYF
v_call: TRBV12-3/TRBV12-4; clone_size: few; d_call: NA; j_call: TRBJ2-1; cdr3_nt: TGTGCCAGCAGTTTAATTTTTCGGCTGAATTCGATAGCGGAACACTCCTACAATGAGCAGTTCTTC; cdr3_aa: CASSLIFRLNSIAEHSYNEQFF
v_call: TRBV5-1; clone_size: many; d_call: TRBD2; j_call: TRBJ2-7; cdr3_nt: TGCGCCACCAAAGCGGGGCAGGGATCCTACGAGCAGTACTTC; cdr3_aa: CATKAGQGSYEQYF
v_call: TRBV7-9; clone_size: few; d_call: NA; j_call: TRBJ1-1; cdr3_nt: TGTGCCAGCAGCTTAGAGTTCCAGAACACTGAAGCTTTCTTT; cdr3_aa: CASSLEFQNTEAFF
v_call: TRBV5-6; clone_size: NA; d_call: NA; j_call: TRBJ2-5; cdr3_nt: TGTGCCAGCACCTCTCTTGGGGAGACCCAGTACTTC; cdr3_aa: CASTSLGETQYF
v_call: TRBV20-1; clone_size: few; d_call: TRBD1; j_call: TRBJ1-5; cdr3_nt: TGCAGTGCTAGACGGGGGACAGGGGGCCTTCAGCCCCAGCATTTT; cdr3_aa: CSARRGTGGLQPQHF
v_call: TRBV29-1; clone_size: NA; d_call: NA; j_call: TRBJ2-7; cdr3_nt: TGCAGCGTTGAAGCGCCGGCCGGTTCCTACGAGCAGTACTTC; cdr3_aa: CSVEAPAGSYEQYF
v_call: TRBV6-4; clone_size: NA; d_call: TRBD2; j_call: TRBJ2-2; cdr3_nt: TGTGCCAGCTGTCCGGGACTAGCGGGAGGGCCTGACACCGGGGAGCTGTTTTTT; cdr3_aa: CASCPGLAGGPDTGELFF
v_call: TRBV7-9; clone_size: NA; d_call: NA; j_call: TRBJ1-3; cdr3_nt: TGTGCCAGCAGCCATGCCCCCTCTGGAAACACCATATATTTT; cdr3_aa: CASSHAPSGNTIYF
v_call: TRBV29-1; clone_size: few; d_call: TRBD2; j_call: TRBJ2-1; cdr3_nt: TGCAGCGTTCCGGGGACTAGCGGGGGGAATTACAATGAGCAGTTCTTC; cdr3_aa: CSVPGTSGGNYNEQFF
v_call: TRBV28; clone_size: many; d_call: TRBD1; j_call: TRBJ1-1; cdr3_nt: TGTGCCAGCAGTTTATCCGACAGGGCGAGTGAAGCTTTCTTT; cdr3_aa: CASSLSDRASEAFF
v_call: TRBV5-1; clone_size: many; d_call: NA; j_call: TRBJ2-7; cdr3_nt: TGCGCCAGCAGGGAAAGCTACGAGCAGTACTTC; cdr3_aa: CASRESYEQYF
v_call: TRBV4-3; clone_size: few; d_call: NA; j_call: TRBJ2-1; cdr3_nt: TGCGCCAGCAGCCAAGATCGGGGACTCGAGCAGTTCTTC; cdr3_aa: CASSQDRGLEQFF
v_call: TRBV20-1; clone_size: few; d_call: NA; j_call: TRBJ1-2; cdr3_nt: TGCAGTGCTAGAGAAACGGTTAGGGGCCCCTATGGCTACACCTTC; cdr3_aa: CSARETVRGPYGYTF
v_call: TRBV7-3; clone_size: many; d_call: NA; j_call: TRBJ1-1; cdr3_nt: TGTGCCAGCAGCTTAACAGGCAAGATGAACACTGAAGCTTTCTTT; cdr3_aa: CASSLTGKMNTEAFF
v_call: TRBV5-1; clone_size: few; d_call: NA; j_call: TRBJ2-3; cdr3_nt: TGCGCCAGCAGCCCGGCCGGGACCACAACAGATACGCAGTATTTT; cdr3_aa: CASSPAGTTTDTQYF
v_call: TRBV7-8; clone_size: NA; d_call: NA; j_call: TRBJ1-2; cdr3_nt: TGTGCCAGCAGCTTAGTCGACGACAGGAGGTCCTATGGCTACACCTTC; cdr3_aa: CASSLVDDRRSYGYTF
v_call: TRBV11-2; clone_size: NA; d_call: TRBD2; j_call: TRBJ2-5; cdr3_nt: TGTGCCAGCAGCTTAGGGACACCCCAAGCGGGAGGGTTCCAAGAGACCCAGTACTTC; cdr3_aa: CASSLGTPQAGGFQETQYF
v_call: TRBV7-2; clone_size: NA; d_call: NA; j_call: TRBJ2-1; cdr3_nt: TGTGCCAGCAGCTTAGTGGGCTCGCACCTCTACAATGAGCAGTTCTTC; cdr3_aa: CASSLVGSHLYNEQFF
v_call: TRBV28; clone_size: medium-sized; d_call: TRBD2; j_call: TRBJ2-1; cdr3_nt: TGTGCCAGCAGCCCGAATCTTGGATCCGGGACTAGCGGGAACAATGAGCAGTTCTTC; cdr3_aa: CASSPNLGSGTSGNNEQFF
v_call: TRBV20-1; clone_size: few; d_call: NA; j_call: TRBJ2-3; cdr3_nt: TGCAGTGCTAGAAATAGTGCTAGCGGCACAGATACGCAGTATTTT; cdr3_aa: CSARNSASGTDTQYF
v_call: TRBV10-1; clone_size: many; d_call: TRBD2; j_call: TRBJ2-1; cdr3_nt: TGCGCCAGCAGTAGAGCGGGAGGCATAAATGAGCAGTTCTTC; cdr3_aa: CASSRAGGINEQFF
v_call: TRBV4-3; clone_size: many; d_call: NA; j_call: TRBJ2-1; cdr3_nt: TGCGCCAGCAGCCGGGCCGTTGGGTATGAGCAGTTCTTC; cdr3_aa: CASSRAVGYEQFF
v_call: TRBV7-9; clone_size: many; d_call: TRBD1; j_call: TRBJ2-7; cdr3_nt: TGTGCCAGCAGCCTCTCCGGGACAGGGAACTACGAGCAGTACTTC; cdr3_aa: CASSLSGTGNYEQYF
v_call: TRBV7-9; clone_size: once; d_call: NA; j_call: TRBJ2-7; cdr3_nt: TGTGCCAGCAGCTTAGCCAGCAACCACGAGCAGTACTTC; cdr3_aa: CASSLASNHEQYF
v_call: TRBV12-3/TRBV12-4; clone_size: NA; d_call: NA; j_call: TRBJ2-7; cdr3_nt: TGTGCCAGCAGTTTTTCAGCGTTTAGCTCCTACGAGCAGTACTTC; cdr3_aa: CASSFSAFSSYEQYF
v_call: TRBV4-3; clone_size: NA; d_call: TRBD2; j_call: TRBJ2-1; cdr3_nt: TGCGCCAGCAGCCATTCGTCCAGGCTAGCGGGACCTCGCTCCTACAATGAGCAGTTCTTC; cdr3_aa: CASSHSSRLAGPRSYNEQFF
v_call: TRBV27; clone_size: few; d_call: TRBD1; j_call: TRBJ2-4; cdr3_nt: TGTGCCAGCAGTTTCGGGGACAGGGTGGGCATTCAGTACTTC; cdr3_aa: CASSFGDRVGIQYF
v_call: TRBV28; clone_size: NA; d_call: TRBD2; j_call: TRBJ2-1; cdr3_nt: TGTGCCAGCAGTTTTGTTTTCCTAGCGGGGGGCAATGAGCAGTTCTTC; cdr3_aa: CASSFVFLAGGNEQFF
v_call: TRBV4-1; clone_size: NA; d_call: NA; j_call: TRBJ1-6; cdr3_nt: TGCGCCAGCAGCCCGGGACTTTCAGCCCTCCACTTT; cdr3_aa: CASSPGLSALHF